The rows below give T cell receptor beta chains drawn from one sample of a study of T cell responses to AZD1222 COVID-19 vaccine. TCRdb's table, derived via immunoSEQ multiplex PCR, lists solely in-frame clones and lacks some. The data show approximately 140,000 clones, more than 85% seen once. This specimen consisted of peripheral blood, obtained on day 0 of AZD1222 vaccination. The origin of the receptors is an adult in good health. CDR3s include the opening cysteine and the closing phenylalanine or tryptophan. Clone size is stated in some rows and not others, as once, few, many or a class when expanded.

abundance | len | v_gene | CDR3aa
. | 16 | TRBV19 | CASTDGGTGVFTEAFF
. | 18 | TRBV4-1 | CASSQDLRLAGSTDTQYF
. | 13 | TRBV6-6 | CASSPAGYYGYTF
. | 13 | TRBV3-1/TRBV3-2 | CASSQDSGTTGYF
once | 17 | TRBV27 | CASSLKGGLAGTYEQYF
. | 16 | TRBV28 | CASSSPDGGSGNTIYF
. | 17 | TRBV19 | CASTRTGEPSGANVLTF
. | 13 | TRBV12-3/TRBV12-4 | CASSLGVNTEAFF
. | 13 | TRBV24-1 | CATSRDTNTEAFF
once | 13 | TRBV18 | CASSDRDNSPLHF
. | 12 | TRBV6-1 | CASSENSYGYTF
. | 14 | TRBV12-5 | CASGGTGTSYEQYF
. | 15 | TRBV19 | CASMPALVNTGELFF
. | 19 | TRBV9 | CASSVGWTGRSSGANVLTF
. | 14 | TRBV29-1 | CSVEDMGRAGELFF
. | 15 | TRBV9 | CASSVAGGGYNEQFF
. | 11 | TRBV5-4 | CASRAYNEQFF
. | 15 | TRBV6-5 | CASSQKLITDTEAFF
. | 14 | TRBV7-8 | CASTPGEGNQPQHF
. | 15 | TRBV7-9 | CASSFLRTGQDTQYF
. | 14 | TRBV7-2 | CASSLWRGDYEQYF
. | 13 | TRBV6-5 | CASSPGVGETQYF
. | 12 | TRBV7-9 | CASSDGQTEAFF